This record concerns one T cell receptor (beta chain) sequence. CDR3 length: 15 amino acids. V trimming: 6 bases; J trimming: 1 base; junction bases outside the gene matches: 4. CDR1 and CDR2 from the germline V gene are KGHDR and SFDVKD. The entry originates in a study of blood T cell repertoires in COVID-19. Per the study methods: Amplified reference gene primers provided the basis for estimating nucleated cell counts. Some clones are missing from TCRdb's copy, which holds only in-frame ones; the method was immunoSEQ multiplex PCR. That table gives V, J and clone size, and the DNA gave D and trimming. The table lists 200,000 or so clones, 80% to 90% of them singletons.

The clonotype was recovered from a woman under 30 in a cohort exposed to, infected with or recovered from COVID-19 (not recorded which). The sample was PBMCs or T cells enriched from blood (not recorded which). V gene TRBV24-1 combines with J gene TRBJ2-3; TRBD2 aligns across 9 bases. CDR3 amino acids: CATSRASGGTDTQYF. The DNA for the CDR3 is TGTGCCACCAGTCGGGCTAGCGGGGGCACAGATACGCAGTATTTT.